The 11 T cell receptor delta chains listed next were all sequenced from one sample in a study of gamma-delta T cells after stem cell transplantation. TCRdb reanalysed the RT-PCR reads with CATT. This table holds more than 20 delta-chain clones. Input material: gamma-delta T cells. The receptors were gathered from a human donor. It is not recorded whose cells these are; they may come from a transplant donor. This table probably holds off-target reads from a library built for another chain.

This clone turned up a few times. The V call is TRDV2, the J call TRDJ1; 12 nucleotides line up with TRDD3. Germline V CDR1 and CDR2: GEAIGNYY, EKD. This CDR3 comprises 17 residues. The ends lost 0 bases at V and 0 bases at J; junction bases unmatched: 4. The CDR3, as DNA: TGTGCCTGTGACACCCTACTGGGGGATACCTACACCGATAAACTCATCTTT. Translating gives CACDTLLGDTYTDKLIF.

The chain uses TRDV2 and TRDJ3; 12 bases fit TRDD3. The CDR3 contains 20 residues. V trimming: 0 bases; J trimming: 7 bases; junction bases outside the gene matches: 12. Per germline, CDR1 GEAIGNYY and CDR2 EKD. CDR3 DNA sequence: TGTGCCTGTGACACCGCAGACCTGGGGGATACGCATAAAGACACCCGACAGATGTTTTTC. It translates to CACDTADLGDTHKDTRQMFF.

V usage is TRDV2 and J usage is TRDJ1; D might be TRDD3 (5 bases). Trimming pared 3 bases from V and 1 base from J, leaving 14 bases between. The germline V gene has CDR1 GEAIGNYY and CDR2 EKD. CDR3 length: 15 amino acids. The CDR3 loop is CACDSLRGVTDKLIF. The CDR3, as DNA: TGTGCCTGTGACTCTCTGAGGGGGGTCACCGATAAACTCATCTTT.

V usage is TRDV2 and J usage is TRDJ3, with TRDD3 matching over 9 bases. This CDR3 has 19 residues. Germline CDR1 and CDR2: GEAIGNYY and EKD. The V and J ends lost 3 bases and 2 bases, in that order; junction bases with no gene match: 10. The CDR3 DNA reads as TGTGCCTGTGACGACGGGGCGTTGGGGGATACCTGGGACACCCGACAGATGTTTTTC. The encoded protein is CACDDGALGDTWDTRQMFF.

This rearrangement joins TRDV2 to TRDJ1, with TRDD3 matching over 7 bases. Trimming cost V 3 bases and J 4 bases; bases outside gene matches: 7. Germline loops: CDR1 GEAIGNYY, CDR2 EKD. This CDR3 has 14 residues. In nucleotides, the CDR3 is TGTGCCTGTGACGACCTGGGGGCTAGCGATAAACTCATCTTT. Translation: CACDDLGASDKLIF.

The rearrangement links TRDV2 to TRDJ3, with 10 bases matching TRDD3. CDR1 is GEAIGNYY, CDR2 EKD, per germline. J was trimmed by 0 bases and V by 1 base; bases with no gene match: 11. The CDR3 consists of 21 residues. In nucleotides, the CDR3 is TGTGCCTGTGACACACCCGAGCAGACTGGGGGATTCTCCTGGGACACCCGACAGATGTTTTTC. It codes for CACDTPEQTGGFSWDTRQMFF.

The chain is built from TRDV2 and TRDJ3; 9 bases are shared with TRDD3. With 0 bases clipped from V and 0 bases from J, the junction kept 14 bases outside the gene matches. CDR1 is GEAIGNYY and CDR2 is EKD in the germline V gene. CDR3 length: 22 residues. The CDR3 protein is CACDTFESTGGLSSWDTRQMFF. The DNA of the CDR3 is TGTGCCTGTGACACCTTTGAAAGTACTGGGGGACTCAGCTCCTGGGACACCCGACAGATGTTTTTC.

This clone was counted only a few times. The chain couples TRDV2 to TRDJ1; no clear D. CDR1 GEAIGNYY and CDR2 EKD come from the germline V gene. V gave up 0 bases and J gave up 0 bases, with 7 bases separating them. The CDR3 covers 14 residues. Written as DNA, the CDR3 is TGTGCCTGTGACACCGTGGAGTACACCGATAAACTCATCTTT. Translated, it gives CACDTVEYTDKLIF.

The genes are TRDV2 and TRDJ1, with 13 nucleotides matching TRDD3. The CDR3 extends over 20 amino acids. V gave up 3 bases and J gave up 4 bases; unmatched junction bases: 19. The germline V gene has CDR1 GEAIGNYY and CDR2 EKD. The CDR3 here is CACDAVLGDTKGPRGDKLIF. The CDR3 DNA reads as TGTGCCTGTGACGCCGTACTGGGGGATACGAAGGGCCCCCGTGGCGATAAACTCATCTTT.

V and J are TRDV2 and TRDJ1; 9 bases line up with TRDD3. Germline assignment: CDR1 GEAIGNYY and CDR2 EKD. Unmatched junction bases numbered 18, after V lost 2 bases and J lost 0 bases. The CDR3 runs to 20 residues. The CDR3 protein is CACDIPTFTGGNLYTDKLIF. The DNA of the CDR3 is TGTGCCTGTGACATTCCTACGTTTACTGGGGGAAACTTGTACACCGATAAACTCATCTTT.

The chain is built from TRDV2 and TRDJ1, with TRDD3 matching over 10 bases. The germline gives CDR1 GEAIGNYY, CDR2 EKD. Losses at the gene ends were 3 bases for V and 0 bases for J; bases not matched to a gene: 12. CDR3 length: 18 amino acids. In DNA form, the CDR3 reads TGTGCCTGTGACCGGTTACTGGGGGATGCGGGTTACACCGATAAACTCATCTTT. This gives the protein CACDRLLGDAGYTDKLIF.